This is a list of T cell receptor beta chains from one sample in a study of blood T cell repertoires in COVID-19. The assay was immunoSEQ multiplex PCR, and TCRdb's table has in-frame clones only and misses some. The top ten hold less than 5% of the sample, which has 90,000 to 120,000 clones, roughly four fifths seen once. What was sequenced was peripheral blood. These receptors were obtained from a woman in her seventies with acute or convalescent COVID-19. Both conserved end residues are part of each CDR3. The order of the fields is J gene, V gene, clone size, D gene, CDR3 DNA, CDR3 protein. A D gene is named only where the DNA matches it firmly. Rows may omit the clone size; those that give it use once, few, many or a size class.

TRBJ1-1	TRBV10-3	NA	TRBD1	TGTGCCATCAGTGAGACAGGACAGGGGGCCACTGAAGCTTTCTTT	CAISETGQGATEAFF
TRBJ2-1	TRBV19	once	NA	TGTGCCAGTAGTATAGGTAGGACCGGGAGCAGCTTGCCCGAGCAGTTCTTC	CASSIGRTGSSLPEQFF
TRBJ1-2	TRBV25-1	NA	TRBD1	TGTGCCAGCAGTGAAGGAGACAGGGTGGGGGACTATGGCTACACCTTC	CASSEGDRVGDYGYTF
TRBJ1-5	TRBV19	NA	NA	TGTGCCAGTATGCTATCTCGACACAGCAATCAGCCCCAGCATTTT	CASMLSRHSNQPQHF
TRBJ1-2	TRBV11-3	NA	NA	TGTGCCAGCGGAGAGGGAAACTATGGCTACACCTTC	CASGEGNYGYTF
TRBJ2-1	TRBV6-4	NA	TRBD2	TGTGCCAGATCGTGCAAGCGGGAGTCCTACAATGAGCAGTTCTTC	CARSCKRESYNEQFF
TRBJ2-6	TRBV28	once	TRBD1	TGTGCCAGCAGACAGGGGGTGAACTCTGGGGCCAACGTCCTGACTTTC	CASRQGVNSGANVLTF
TRBJ2-3	TRBV7-3	NA	NA	TGTGCCAGCAGCTCTGGCCCAGATACGCAGTATTTT	CASSSGPDTQYF
TRBJ2-3	TRBV5-8	NA	NA	TGTGCCAGCAGCTCCCCTGGGGGCAGCTACACAGATACGCAGTATTTT	CASSSPGGSYTDTQYF
TRBJ1-1	TRBV7-2	once	TRBD1	TGTGCCAGCAGCTACAGGGGGGGCACTGAAGCTTTCTTT	CASSYRGGTEAFF
TRBJ2-3	TRBV7-2	once	NA	TGTGCCAGCAGTAAGTTAGCCCAGCAGGATACGCAGTATTTT	CASSKLAQQDTQYF